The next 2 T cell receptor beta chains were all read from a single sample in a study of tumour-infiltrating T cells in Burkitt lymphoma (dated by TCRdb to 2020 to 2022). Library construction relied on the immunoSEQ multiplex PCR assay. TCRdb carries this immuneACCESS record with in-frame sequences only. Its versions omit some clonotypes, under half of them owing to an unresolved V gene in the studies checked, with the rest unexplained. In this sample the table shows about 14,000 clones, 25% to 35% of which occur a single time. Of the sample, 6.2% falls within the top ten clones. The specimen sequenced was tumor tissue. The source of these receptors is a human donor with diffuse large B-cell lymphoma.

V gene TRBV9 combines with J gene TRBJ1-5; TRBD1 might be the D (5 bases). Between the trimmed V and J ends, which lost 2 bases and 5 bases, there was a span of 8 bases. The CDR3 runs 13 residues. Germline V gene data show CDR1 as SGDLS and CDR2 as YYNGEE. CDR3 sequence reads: CASSVGPHQPQHF. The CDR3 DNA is TGTGCCAGCAGCGTGGGGCCCCATCAGCCCCAGCATTTT.

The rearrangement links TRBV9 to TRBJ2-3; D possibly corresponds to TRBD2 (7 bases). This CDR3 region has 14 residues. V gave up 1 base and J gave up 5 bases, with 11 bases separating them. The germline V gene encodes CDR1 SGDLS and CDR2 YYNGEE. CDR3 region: CASSVYGGLDTQYF. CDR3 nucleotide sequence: TGTGCCAGCAGCGTATACGGGGGGCTAGATACGCAGTATTTT.